The entry below describes one T cell receptor (beta chain). These data are taken from a study of blood T cell repertoires in COVID-19. Study information: Spain, Italy and the United States supplied samples that represented acute and convalescent COVID-19. Sources were T cells, B-cell-depleted T cells, or PBMCs; the material itself was cDNA or gDNA.

Deletions cut 2 bases from V and 3 bases from J, with 13 bases between. Germline V gene data show CDR1 as KGHSH and CDR2 as LQKENI. The CDR3 has 15 amino acids. Per the authors' pipeline: The assay estimated nucleated cells by amplifying reference gene primers. The repertoire was sequenced with immunoSEQ multiplex PCR; TCRdb's copy has only in-frame clones and lacks some. V, J and clone size were drawn from that table, and D and trimming were deduced from the DNA. The sample lists about 320,000 clones, about 82% seen once, with approximately 7.9% in the top ten. Sequencing input: peripheral blood. The chain joins TRBV18 to TRBJ1-1, with D possibly matching TRBD1 (5 bases). This TCR was recovered from a human donor in a cohort sampled during active COVID-19. Written as DNA, the CDR3 is TGTGCCAGCTCACCAAACCCGCCAGGGTACACTGAAGCTTTCTTT. Translating gives CASSPNPPGYTEAFF.